The rows below give T cell receptor beta chains drawn from one sample of a study of cytomegalovirus exposure and HLA in healthy donors. Clones were read by immunoSEQ multiplex PCR, and TCRdb kept only the in-frame ones, dropping some. The top ten hold 6.2% of the sample, which has about 86,000 clones, roughly 72% seen once. Sequencing was done on a sample of PBMCs. Receptors were obtained from a woman aged 45-59 years in good health and CMV-seropositive. Both conserved end residues are part of each CDR3. The D gene is left open where the match is weak. Expanded clones get a size class; other rows say once, few or many, or leave the size out.

j_gene: TRBJ2-7
d_gene: TRBD1
abundance: .
v_gene: TRBV30
CDR3nt: TGTGCCTGGAGTGTACTGGCAGGGGGCTCCTACGAGCAGTACTTC
CDR3aa: CAWSVLAGGSYEQYF

j_gene: TRBJ2-3
d_gene: TRBD1
abundance: .
v_gene: TRBV2
CDR3nt: TGTGCCAGAACCAGACAGGGGACTAGCACAGATACGCAGTATTTT
CDR3aa: CARTRQGTSTDTQYF

j_gene: TRBJ2-7
d_gene: TRBD2
abundance: .
v_gene: TRBV7-2
CDR3nt: TGTGCCAGCAGCTTAGTGGGGGGGGATTCCTACGAGCAGTACTTC
CDR3aa: CASSLVGGDSYEQYF

j_gene: TRBJ2-2
d_gene: TRBD1
abundance: .
v_gene: TRBV2
CDR3nt: TGTGCCGGAAGGACAGGGATAAACACCGGGGAGCTGTTTTTT
CDR3aa: CAGRTGINTGELFF

j_gene: TRBJ2-1
d_gene: .
abundance: .
v_gene: TRBV15
CDR3nt: TGTGCCACCAGCTATACTATTAACAATGAGCAGTTCTTC
CDR3aa: CATSYTINNEQFF

j_gene: TRBJ2-1
d_gene: TRBD1
abundance: .
v_gene: TRBV30
CDR3nt: TGTGCCTGGAGTAACTTCTTGGGACAGGGGAAGGGTAATGAGCAGTTCTTC
CDR3aa: CAWSNFLGQGKGNEQFF

j_gene: TRBJ1-1
d_gene: .
abundance: .
v_gene: TRBV28
CDR3nt: TGTGCCAGCAGTTCGTACACTGAAGCTTTCTTT
CDR3aa: CASSSYTEAFF

j_gene: TRBJ1-4
d_gene: TRBD1
abundance: .
v_gene: TRBV18
CDR3nt: TGTGCCAGCTCACCCCTCGGACAGGGGGCTCTAGGTGAAAAACTGTTTTTT
CDR3aa: CASSPLGQGALGEKLFF

j_gene: TRBJ2-7
d_gene: TRBD1
abundance: few
v_gene: TRBV7-9
CDR3nt: TGTGCCAGCAGCTCAGGGGGAGCAGGCCCCTACGAGCAGTACTTC
CDR3aa: CASSSGGAGPYEQYF

j_gene: TRBJ1-2
d_gene: .
abundance: .
v_gene: TRBV5-6
CDR3nt: TGTGCCAGCAGTCAAGCAAACTATGGCTACACCTTC
CDR3aa: CASSQANYGYTF

j_gene: TRBJ2-3
d_gene: TRBD1
abundance: .
v_gene: TRBV27
CDR3nt: TGTGCCAGCAGTCCCATTGGCGGGACAGGGCCCAATACGCAGTATTTT
CDR3aa: CASSPIGGTGPNTQYF

j_gene: TRBJ1-5
d_gene: .
abundance: .
v_gene: TRBV9
CDR3nt: TGTGCCAGCAGCGTAGTCGGGGGGTATAGCAATCAGCCCCAGCATTTT
CDR3aa: CASSVVGGYSNQPQHF

j_gene: TRBJ2-1
d_gene: TRBD2
abundance: .
v_gene: TRBV14
CDR3nt: TGTGCCAGCAGCCAAACCGGGACTAGCGCGTACAATGAGCAGTTCTTC
CDR3aa: CASSQTGTSAYNEQFF

j_gene: TRBJ2-2
d_gene: .
abundance: .
v_gene: TRBV2
CDR3nt: TGTGCCAGCAGGTGGCACACCGGGGAGCTGTTTTTT
CDR3aa: CASRWHTGELFF

j_gene: TRBJ1-5
d_gene: TRBD1
abundance: .
v_gene: TRBV7-8
CDR3nt: TGTGCCAGCAGCCCGGACAGGGTCAATCAGCCCCAGCATTTT
CDR3aa: CASSPDRVNQPQHF

j_gene: TRBJ2-5
d_gene: TRBD1
abundance: .
v_gene: TRBV4-2
CDR3nt: TGTGCCAGCAGCCATGGAGACAGGGGAGAGACCCAGTACTTC
CDR3aa: CASSHGDRGETQYF

j_gene: TRBJ1-1
d_gene: TRBD1
abundance: .
v_gene: TRBV25-1
CDR3nt: TGTGCCGTACAGGGGTACACTGAAGCTTTCTTT
CDR3aa: CAVQGYTEAFF

j_gene: TRBJ1-1
d_gene: TRBD1
abundance: once
v_gene: TRBV5-5
CDR3nt: TGTGCCAGCAGCTTACAGGGGCATACTGAAGCTTTCTTT
CDR3aa: CASSLQGHTEAFF

j_gene: TRBJ1-5
d_gene: .
abundance: .
v_gene: TRBV11-2
CDR3nt: TGTGCCAGCAGCTTAGCGGGACAAACAAATCAGCCCCAGCATTTT
CDR3aa: CASSLAGQTNQPQHF

j_gene: TRBJ1-1
d_gene: TRBD1
abundance: .
v_gene: TRBV2
CDR3nt: TGTGCCAGCAGCTCGGGACAGATGAACACTGAAGCTTTCTTT
CDR3aa: CASSSGQMNTEAFF

j_gene: TRBJ1-4
d_gene: .
abundance: .
v_gene: TRBV12-5
CDR3nt: TGTGCTAGTGGTTTGTCCCGGGAAAGTGGTGAAAAACTGTTTTTT
CDR3aa: CASGLSRESGEKLFF

j_gene: TRBJ2-7
d_gene: TRBD1
abundance: .
v_gene: TRBV5-5
CDR3nt: TGTGCCAGCAGCCCGCCCGGGACAGGGGGTCTTAAGACCTACGAGCAGTACTTC
CDR3aa: CASSPPGTGGLKTYEQYF

j_gene: TRBJ2-3
d_gene: .
abundance: .
v_gene: TRBV14
CDR3nt: TGTGCCAGCAGCCTCCGGCAGGGCGAAGATACGCAGTATTTT
CDR3aa: CASSLRQGEDTQYF

j_gene: TRBJ2-5
d_gene: .
abundance: .
v_gene: TRBV9
CDR3nt: TGTGCCAGCAGCCCCGTCTCCGGCGGGGGCGTCGAGACCCAGTACTTC
CDR3aa: CASSPVSGGGVETQYF

j_gene: TRBJ2-5
d_gene: .
abundance: .
v_gene: TRBV6-5
CDR3nt: TGTGCCAGCAGTGAGGAATTGGTAGAGACCCAGTACTTC
CDR3aa: CASSEELVETQYF

j_gene: TRBJ2-5
d_gene: TRBD2
abundance: .
v_gene: TRBV7-9
CDR3nt: TGTGCCAGCAGCTCTGTGGGGAGGGAAGAGACCCAGTACTTC
CDR3aa: CASSSVGREETQYF

j_gene: TRBJ2-1
d_gene: .
abundance: .
v_gene: TRBV7-9
CDR3nt: TGTGCCAGCAGCCTCAGCGGACCTACGTATGAGCAGTTCTTC
CDR3aa: CASSLSGPTYEQFF

j_gene: TRBJ1-1
d_gene: .
abundance: once
v_gene: TRBV11-3
CDR3nt: TGTGCCAGCAGCGGAAAGGGAGTCGAAGCTTTCTTT
CDR3aa: CASSGKGVEAFF

j_gene: TRBJ2-1
d_gene: TRBD2
abundance: .
v_gene: TRBV2
CDR3nt: TGTGCCAGCAGTGAAGATCCGGTAGCGGGAGGTGGGTTCTTC
CDR3aa: CASSEDPVAGGGFF

j_gene: TRBJ1-1
d_gene: .
abundance: .
v_gene: TRBV18
CDR3nt: TGTGCCAGCTCACCACCGCAGGGAACTGAAGCTTTCTTT
CDR3aa: CASSPPQGTEAFF

j_gene: TRBJ1-5
d_gene: .
abundance: .
v_gene: TRBV19
CDR3nt: TGTGCCAGTAGTATGGGCTGGAATCAGCCCCAGCATTTT
CDR3aa: CASSMGWNQPQHF

j_gene: TRBJ1-2
d_gene: TRBD1
abundance: few
v_gene: TRBV7-9
CDR3nt: TGTGCCAGCAGCTTTGGACAGGATGATGGCTACACCTTC
CDR3aa: CASSFGQDDGYTF

j_gene: TRBJ2-1
d_gene: TRBD2
abundance: .
v_gene: TRBV18
CDR3nt: TGTGCCAGCTCACCGGGCGGGAGGGGTAGCTACAATGAGCAGTTCTTC
CDR3aa: CASSPGGRGSYNEQFF

j_gene: TRBJ2-1
d_gene: TRBD2
abundance: .
v_gene: TRBV25-1
CDR3nt: TGTGCCAGCAGTATCCGACCGGGACTAGCGGGATCCGAGAATGAGCAGTTCTTC
CDR3aa: CASSIRPGLAGSENEQFF

j_gene: TRBJ2-5
d_gene: .
abundance: few
v_gene: TRBV7-9
CDR3nt: TGTGCCAGCGGGGGGAGTTTCCAAGAGACCCAGTACTTC
CDR3aa: CASGGSFQETQYF

j_gene: TRBJ2-1
d_gene: .
abundance: .
v_gene: TRBV29-1
CDR3nt: TGCAGCGTTGAAGACCTTGGAGGGATCGGTATTGAGCAGTTCTTC
CDR3aa: CSVEDLGGIGIEQFF

j_gene: TRBJ2-5
d_gene: TRBD1
abundance: .
v_gene: TRBV5-5
CDR3nt: TGTGCCAGCAGCAGAAATTTCGGGACAGGACAAGAGACCCAGTACTTC
CDR3aa: CASSRNFGTGQETQYF

j_gene: TRBJ2-7
d_gene: TRBD2
abundance: .
v_gene: TRBV10-1
CDR3nt: TGCGCCAGTGGTCCGGGACTAGCGGGAGCTAGGGAGCAGTACTTC
CDR3aa: CASGPGLAGAREQYF

j_gene: TRBJ2-3
d_gene: TRBD2
abundance: .
v_gene: TRBV7-9
CDR3nt: TGTGCCAGCAGCTCGGGACTAGCGGGAGCAGATACGCAGTATTTT
CDR3aa: CASSSGLAGADTQYF

j_gene: TRBJ1-2
d_gene: TRBD1
abundance: .
v_gene: TRBV5-1
CDR3nt: TGCGCCAGCAGCTTGGCCTCGGGCGGGACAGCCTATGGCTACACCTTC
CDR3aa: CASSLASGGTAYGYTF

j_gene: TRBJ2-5
d_gene: TRBD2
abundance: .
v_gene: TRBV7-8
CDR3nt: TGTGCCAGCAGCTACGCATTAGTAGCGGGAGGGTTCCAAGAGACCCAGTACTTC
CDR3aa: CASSYALVAGGFQETQYF

j_gene: TRBJ2-7
d_gene: TRBD2
abundance: .
v_gene: TRBV29-1
CDR3nt: TGCAGCGCTGAGAGGACTAGCGGGAGGAACGAGCAGTACTTC
CDR3aa: CSAERTSGRNEQYF

j_gene: TRBJ2-1
d_gene: .
abundance: few
v_gene: TRBV2
CDR3nt: TGTGCCAGTGGAAGCCCGTGGCGGGCCTCCTACAATGAGCAGTTCTTC
CDR3aa: CASGSPWRASYNEQFF

j_gene: TRBJ2-1
d_gene: TRBD1
abundance: few
v_gene: TRBV11-3
CDR3nt: TGTGCCAGCAGCCCCCGGACAGGGAAGAACTCCTACAATGAGCAGTTCTTC
CDR3aa: CASSPRTGKNSYNEQFF

j_gene: TRBJ1-5
d_gene: .
abundance: .
v_gene: TRBV28
CDR3nt: TGTGCCAGCAGTTTTGGGGCCAGGCCCCAAAGCAATCAGCCCCAGCATTTT
CDR3aa: CASSFGARPQSNQPQHF